This TCR beta chain appears in the sequencing data of a study of cytomegalovirus exposure and HLA in healthy donors. The PCR used 60 Vbeta and 13 Jbeta primers. Generated by immunoSEQ multiplex PCR, the TCRdb table keeps only in-frame clones and is missing some. The table lists about 110,000 clones, 65% to 85% of them singletons, with around 2.8% in the top ten. Trimming pared 5 bases from V and 2 bases from J, leaving 18 bases between. The CDR3 length is 16 residues. The germline gives CDR1 MDHEN, CDR2 SYDVKM. These donors counted as nominally healthy when sampled, but unrecorded immune exposures were likely.

The TCR was taken from a male donor in good health and CMV-seropositive. The sample taken for sequencing was PBMCs. The J gene is TRBJ1-2, the V gene TRBV28, with D perhaps TRBD1 (5 bases). CDR3 protein: CASSPFPRQINYGYTF. CDR3 in DNA: TGTGCCAGCAGTCCATTCCCTCGACAGATCAACTATGGCTACACCTTC.